Presented here are 16 T cell receptor beta chains from one specimen sequenced in a study of T cells in localized non-small cell lung cancer. Produced via immunoSEQ multiplex PCR; TCRdb's table is partial and in-frame only. This sample yields fewer than 2,500 clones, of which around 20% are seen a single time; 10% to 15% belongs to the top ten. The sequencing used lung tumor tissue, collected before any cancer treatment. Source of these receptors: a man aged 35 to 69 with stage I lung adenocarcinoma.

The chain joins TRBV9 to TRBJ2-5; D ambiguous. Looked up from germline, CDR1 is SGDLS and CDR2 is YYNGEE. The V gene lost 5 bases and the J gene lost 4 bases, with 9 bases spanning the gap. The CDR3 totals 12 residues. In DNA, the CDR3 is TGTGCCAGCAGATGGGAACTAGAGACCCAGTACTTC. Its protein product is CASRWELETQYF. Drawing the rest from reference TRBV9 and TRBJ2-5, the complete variable domain is DSGVTQTPKHLITATGQRVTLRCSPRSGDLSVYWYQQSLDQGLQFLIQYYNGEERAKGNILERFSAQQFPDLHSELNLSSLELGDSALYFCASRWELETQYFGPGTRLLVL.

This clone is classed as medium-sized. The chain is built from TRBV6-8 and TRBJ1-1; possibly TRBD1 for D (6 bases). There are 19 residues in the CDR3. V lost 0 bases to trimming and J lost 3 bases, with 23 bases between them. CDR1 MNHGY and CDR2 SAAAGT come from the germline V gene. The CDR3 DNA follows: TGTGCCAGCAGTTACTCGCCGTCGGGGGCAGCCATCCCGCACACTGAAGCTTTCTTT. Translating gives CASSYSPSGAAIPHTEAFF.

The chain links TRBV28 to TRBJ2-2; TRBD2 is a possible D gene (5 bases). Germline V CDR1 and CDR2: MDHEN, SYDVKM. Trimming cost V 11 bases and J 1 base, with 8 bases left between them. The CDR3 covers 12 residues. In DNA form, the CDR3 reads TGTGCCTACCGGGGGAACACCGGGGAGCTGTTTTTT. Encoded protein: CAYRGNTGELFF.

This clone appeared a few times. This chain connects TRBV23-1 to TRBJ2-3; D may be TRBD1 or TRBD2 (5 bases each). TRBV23-1 falls under the ORF class, with uncertain function. The length of the CDR3 is 18 residues. V was clipped by 6 bases and J by 3 bases, with 25 bases between them. The CDR3: CASSQERGGSAMTDTQYF. CDR3 bases: TGCGCCAGCAGCCAAGAGAGGGGTGGGAGTGCGATGACAGATACGCAGTATTTT.

This clone was recorded a few times. The chain has TRBV9 and TRBJ2-3; D may correspond to TRBD1 or TRBD2 (5 bases each). In germline, CDR1 is SGDLS, CDR2 YYNGEE. This CDR3 spans 14 amino acids. The V gene lost 4 bases and the J gene lost 8 bases, with 17 bases spanning the gap. CDR3 region: CASSRVGTGGTQYF. CDR3 bases: TGTGCCAGCAGCCGAGTCGGGACCGGCGGTACGCAGTATTTT.

By share of the sample, this clone is large. The rearrangement uses TRBV6-8 and TRBJ2-5, with 10 bases identical to TRBD2. After removal of 5 bases from V and 4 bases from J, the junction contained 4 bases not matched to a gene. This CDR3 has 14 amino acids. The germline CDR1 and CDR2 sequences are MNHGY and SAAAGT. The CDR3 protein is CASSASGRGETQYF. In DNA, the CDR3 is TGTGCCAGCAGTGCTAGCGGGAGAGGAGAGACCCAGTACTTC.

The chain combines TRBV9 with TRBJ1-1, with a possible D match to TRBD1 (6 bases). Per the germline V gene, CDR1 is SGDLS and CDR2 is YYNGEE. The CDR3 extends over 13 amino acids. Trimming took off 7 bases at V and 3 bases at J, with 13 bases between the two ends. The CDR3 region has the DNA TGTGCCAGCGAGGAACAGGGCGACACTGAAGCTTTCTTT. It encodes CASEEQGDTEAFF.

The J gene is TRBJ2-3, the V gene TRBV11-1; no clear D gene. The germline CDR1 and CDR2 sequences are SGHAT and FQDESV (reference sequence). CDR3 length: 15 amino acids. V shed 5 bases and J shed 0 bases, with 12 bases lying between them. The CDR3 loop reads CASSQDRVSTDTQYF. The CDR3 nucleotides read TGTGCCAGCAGCCAAGATAGGGTTAGCACAGATACGCAGTATTTT.

In this sample, this clone is medium-sized (0.01 to 0.1%). The chain has TRBV6-8 and TRBJ1-5; 7 nucleotides match TRBD1. This CDR3 contains 15 residues. J gave up 0 bases and V 6 bases, and 5 bases lay outside the gene matches. CDR1 is MNHGY and CDR2 is SAAAGT in the germline V gene. The CDR3 is CASRSTGFSNQPQHF. Written as DNA, the CDR3 is TGTGCCAGCAGATCGACAGGGTTTAGCAATCAGCCCCAGCATTTT.

In this sample, this clone turned up a few times. The V call is TRBV28, the J call TRBJ1-5; D not resolved. V was cut by 5 bases and J by 3 bases, with 17 bases left in between. The CDR3 is made up of 16 amino acids. The germline CDR1 and CDR2 sequences are MDHEN and SYDVKM. CDR3 DNA sequence: TGTGCCAGCAGTCCGATCCGGACGGCGCTCAATCAGCCCCAGCATTTT. It yields the protein CASSPIRTALNQPQHF.

V and J are TRBV11-3 and TRBJ2-2, with TRBD2 matching 11 bases. Germline V gives CDR1 SGHNT, CDR2 YENEEA. The CDR3 has 17 amino acids. V shed 5 bases, J shed 4 bases, and the junction held 9 bases outside the gene matches. This CDR3 is CASSLGSLAGGTGELFF. CDR3 bases: TGTGCCAGCAGCCTAGGGTCCCTAGCGGGGGGCACCGGGGAGCTGTTTTTT.

This clone was seen a handful of times. The rearrangement joins TRBV6-8 to TRBJ1-3, with a weak D call TRBD1 (5 bases). Trimming cost V 0 bases and J 0 bases, with 9 bases left between them. The CDR3 sequence is 16 residues long. The germline CDR1 and CDR2 sequences are MNHGY and SAAAGT. CDR3: CASSYSPGGSGNTIYF. The CDR3 bases are TGTGCCAGCAGTTACTCGCCCGGGGGCTCTGGAAACACCATATATTTT.

The V call is TRBV5-1, the J call TRBJ2-2; 11 bases align to TRBD2. The J segment lost 5 bases and the V segment lost 4 bases, leaving 7 bases of the junction unmatched. The CDR3 runs 16 residues. The germline V gene encodes CDR1 SGHRS and CDR2 YFSETQ. The CDR3, as DNA: TGCGCCAGCAGCCGGGGTACTAGCGGGAGAACCGGGGAGCTGTTTTTT. Its translation: CASSRGTSGRTGELFF. The full variable domain, in which reference TRBV5-1 and TRBJ2-2 provide the parts outside the CDR3, is KAGVTQTPRYLIKTRGQQVTLSCSPISGHRSVSWYQQTPGQGLQFLFEYFSETQRNKGNFPGRFSGRQFSNSRSEMNVSTLELGDSALYLCASSRGTSGRTGELFFGEGSRLTVL.

V usage is TRBV10-2 and J usage is TRBJ1-1; D uncertain. V was clipped by 0 bases and J by 0 bases, with 5 bases between them. The CDR3 extends over 14 amino acids. Per the germline V gene, CDR1 is WSHSY and CDR2 is SAAADI. CDR3 sequence: CASSESQMNTEAFF. CDR3 DNA sequence: TGCGCCAGCAGTGAGTCCCAAATGAACACTGAAGCTTTCTTT.

This clone rates as large. The chain joins TRBV11-3 to TRBJ1-2; 9 bases are a match to TRBD1. The CDR3 consists of 15 residues. Germline values: CDR1 SGHNT, CDR2 YENEEA. V dropped 5 bases and J dropped 4; count of bases not matched to a gene: 8. CDR3 sequence reads: CASSPGRTGAYGYTF. The CDR3 DNA follows: TGTGCCAGCAGCCCTGGTCGGACAGGGGCCTATGGCTACACCTTC.

The sample holds a few counts of this clone. The rearrangement joins TRBV9 to TRBJ2-7; TRBD2 matches 7 bases. The CDR3 is made up of 16 amino acids. Trimming removed 5 bases from V and 3 bases from J; junction bases left unmatched: 14. Germline V gene sequence: CDR1 SGDLS, CDR2 YYNGEE. CDR3 region: CASSLRASGLGYEQYF. CDR3 coding DNA: TGTGCCAGCAGTTTGAGGGCTAGCGGTTTAGGCTACGAGCAGTACTTC.